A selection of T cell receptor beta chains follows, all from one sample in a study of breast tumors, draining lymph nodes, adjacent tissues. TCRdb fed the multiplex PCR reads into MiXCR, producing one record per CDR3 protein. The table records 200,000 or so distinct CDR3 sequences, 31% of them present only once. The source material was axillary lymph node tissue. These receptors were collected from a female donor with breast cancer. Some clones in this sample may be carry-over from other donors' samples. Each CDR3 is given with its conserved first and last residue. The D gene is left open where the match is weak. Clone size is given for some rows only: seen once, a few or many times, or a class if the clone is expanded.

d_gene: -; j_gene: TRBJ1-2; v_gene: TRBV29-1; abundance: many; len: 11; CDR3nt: TGCAGCGCCGCCCGGCGTGAGCGTGGGACCTTC; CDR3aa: CSAARRERGTF
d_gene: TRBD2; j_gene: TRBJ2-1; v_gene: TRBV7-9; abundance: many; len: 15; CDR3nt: TGTGCCAGCAGCCCCGGACTAGACTTCTACAATGAGCAGTTCTTC; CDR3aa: CASSPGLDFYNEQFF
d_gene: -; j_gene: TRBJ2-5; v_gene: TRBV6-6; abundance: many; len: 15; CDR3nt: TGTGCCAGCAGTTACCCGGGGCTACGAGGAGAGACCCAGTACTTC; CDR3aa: CASSYPGLRGETQYF
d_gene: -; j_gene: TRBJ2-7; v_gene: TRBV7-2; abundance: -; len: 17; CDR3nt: TGTGCCAGCAGCTTAGGACTCGCCCGAGGAGAGGGTCACGAGCAGTACTTC; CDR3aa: CASSLGLARGEGHEQYF
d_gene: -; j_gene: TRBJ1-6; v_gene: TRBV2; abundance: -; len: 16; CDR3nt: TGTGCCAGCGGGGTGAGGGGAGGGGCTACGAGTTCACCCCTCCACTTT; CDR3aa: CASGVRGGATSSPLHF
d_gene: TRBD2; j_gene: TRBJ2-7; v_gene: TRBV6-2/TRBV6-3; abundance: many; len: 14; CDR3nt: TGTGCCAGCAGTTCACAGCGGGGTACCTACGAGCAGTACTTC; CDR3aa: CASSSQRGTYEQYF
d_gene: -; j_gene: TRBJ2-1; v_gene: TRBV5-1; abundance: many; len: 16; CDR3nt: TGCGCCAGCAGCTTGGGCCGGGCCAAGCCTTACAATGAGCAGTTCTTC; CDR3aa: CASSLGRAKPYNEQFF
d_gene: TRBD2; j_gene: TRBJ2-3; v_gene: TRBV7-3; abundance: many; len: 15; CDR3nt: TGTGCCAGCAGCGTTGGGACTACTGACACAGATACGCAGTATTTT; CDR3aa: CASSVGTTDTDTQYF
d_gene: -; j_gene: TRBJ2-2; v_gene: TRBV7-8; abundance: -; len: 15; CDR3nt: TGTGCCAGCAGCCTCGGGGGATCGGAAACCGGGGGGCTGTTTTTT; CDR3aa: CASSLGGSETGGLFF
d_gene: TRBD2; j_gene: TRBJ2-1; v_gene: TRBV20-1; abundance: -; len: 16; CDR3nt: TGCAGTGCTAGCCCTCTAGCGGGAGGGAGTGGCAATGAGCAGTTCTTC; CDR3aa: CSASPLAGGSGNEQFF
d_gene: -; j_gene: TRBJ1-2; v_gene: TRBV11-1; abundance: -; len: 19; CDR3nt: -; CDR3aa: CASSSQSEQYFGRNYGYTF
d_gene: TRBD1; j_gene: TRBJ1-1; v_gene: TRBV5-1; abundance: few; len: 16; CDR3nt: TGCGCCAGCAGCCACCGGGACAGGGACTTAAACACTGAAGCTTTCTTT; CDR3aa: CASSHRDRDLNTEAFF
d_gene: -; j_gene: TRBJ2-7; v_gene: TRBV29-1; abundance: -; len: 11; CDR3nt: TGCAGCGGGAGGCCCCGGGACGAGCAGTACTTC; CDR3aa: CSGRPRDEQYF
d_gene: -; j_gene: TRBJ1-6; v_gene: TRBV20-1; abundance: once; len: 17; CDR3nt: TGCAGTGTTTTCAGCGGGAGACCAGGAACCTCTAATTCACCCCTCCACTTT; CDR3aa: CSVFSGRPGTSNSPLHF
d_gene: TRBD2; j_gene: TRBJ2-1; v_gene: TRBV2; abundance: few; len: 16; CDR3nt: TGTGCCAGCATGGCTGGGCTAGCGGGGGACTACAATGAGCAGTTCTTC; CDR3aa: CASMAGLAGDYNEQFF
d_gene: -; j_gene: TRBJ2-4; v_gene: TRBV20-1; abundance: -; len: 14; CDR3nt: TGCAGTGCTAGGGGTGGTCTAGCCAAAAACATTCAGTACTTC; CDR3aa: CSARGGLAKNIQYF
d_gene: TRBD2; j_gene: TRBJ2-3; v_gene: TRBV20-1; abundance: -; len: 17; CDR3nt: TGCAGTGCCCCAGATAGGGGACTAGCGGGGTCCTACAATGAGCAGTATTTT; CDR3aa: CSAPDRGLAGSYNEQYF
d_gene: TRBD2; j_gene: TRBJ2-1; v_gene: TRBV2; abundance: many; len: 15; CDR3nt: TGTGCCAGCAGTGAAGTGGTAGCGGGAGAAAATGAGCAGTTCTTC; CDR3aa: CASSEVVAGENEQFF
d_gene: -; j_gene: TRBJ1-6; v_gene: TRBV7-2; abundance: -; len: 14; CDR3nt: TGTGCCAGCAGTGGTCTAGCGGGGAATTCACCCCTCCACTTT; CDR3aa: CASSGLAGNSPLHF
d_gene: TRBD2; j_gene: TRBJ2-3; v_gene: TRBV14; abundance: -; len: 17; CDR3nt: TGTGCCAGCAGCCAGCTCCCGGGGACTAGCGGCACAGATACGCAGTATTTT; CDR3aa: CASSQLPGTSGTDTQYF
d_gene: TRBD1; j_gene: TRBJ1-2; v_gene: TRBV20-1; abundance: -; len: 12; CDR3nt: TGCAGTGCTAGTCGGGACAGTTATGGCTACACCTTC; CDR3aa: CSASRDSYGYTF
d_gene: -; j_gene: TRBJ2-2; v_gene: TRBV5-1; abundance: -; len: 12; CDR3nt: TGCGCCAGCAGCTTGGGTATCGGGGAGCTGTTTTTT; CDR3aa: CASSLGIGELFF
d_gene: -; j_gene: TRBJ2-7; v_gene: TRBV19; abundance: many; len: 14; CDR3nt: TGTGCCAGTAGTAGGGGACATACCTCCTACGAGCAGTACTTC; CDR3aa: CASSRGHTSYEQYF